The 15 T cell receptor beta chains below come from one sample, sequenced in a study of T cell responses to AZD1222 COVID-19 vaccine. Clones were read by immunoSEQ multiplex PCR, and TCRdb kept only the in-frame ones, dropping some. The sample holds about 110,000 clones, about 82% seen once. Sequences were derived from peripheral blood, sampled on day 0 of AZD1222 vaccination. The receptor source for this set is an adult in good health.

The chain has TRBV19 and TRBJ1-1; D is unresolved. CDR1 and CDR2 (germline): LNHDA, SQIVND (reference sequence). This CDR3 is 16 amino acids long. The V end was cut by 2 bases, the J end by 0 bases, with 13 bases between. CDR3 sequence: CASSIIPAWVNTEAFF. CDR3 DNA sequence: TGTGCCAGTAGTATAATCCCAGCGTGGGTGAACACTGAAGCTTTCTTT.

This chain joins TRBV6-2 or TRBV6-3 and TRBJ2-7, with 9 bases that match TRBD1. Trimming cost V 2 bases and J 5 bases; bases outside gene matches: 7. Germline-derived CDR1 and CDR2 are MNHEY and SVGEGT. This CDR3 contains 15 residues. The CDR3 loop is CASSYLDRGYNEQYF. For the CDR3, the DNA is TGTGCCAGCAGTTACCTGGACAGGGGTTATAACGAGCAGTACTTC.

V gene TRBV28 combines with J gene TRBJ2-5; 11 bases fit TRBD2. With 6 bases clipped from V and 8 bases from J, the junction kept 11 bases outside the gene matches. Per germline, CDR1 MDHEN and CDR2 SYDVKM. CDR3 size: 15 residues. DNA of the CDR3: TGTGCCAGCAGATCTAGCGGGGGGTCCCCAGTAACCCAGTACTTC. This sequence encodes CASRSSGGSPVTQYF.

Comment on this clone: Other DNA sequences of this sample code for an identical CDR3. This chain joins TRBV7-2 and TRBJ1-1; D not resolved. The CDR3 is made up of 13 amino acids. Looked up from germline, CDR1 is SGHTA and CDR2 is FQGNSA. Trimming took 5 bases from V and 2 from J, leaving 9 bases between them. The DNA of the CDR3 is TGTGCCAGCAGCACCGGGCAAAACACTGAAGCTTTCTTT. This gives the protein CASSTGQNTEAFF.

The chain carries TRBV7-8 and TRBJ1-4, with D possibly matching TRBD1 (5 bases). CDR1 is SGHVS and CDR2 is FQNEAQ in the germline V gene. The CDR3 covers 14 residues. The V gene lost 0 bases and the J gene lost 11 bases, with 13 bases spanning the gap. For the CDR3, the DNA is TGTGCCAGCAGCTTAGCGGAGGGGCGAAGGAAACTGTTTTTT. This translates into CASSLAEGRRKLFF.

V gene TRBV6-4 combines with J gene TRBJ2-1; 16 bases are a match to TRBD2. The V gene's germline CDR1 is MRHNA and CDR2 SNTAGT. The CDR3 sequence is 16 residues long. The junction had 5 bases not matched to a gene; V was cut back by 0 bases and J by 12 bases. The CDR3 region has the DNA TGTGCCAGCAGTGACTCCGGGACTAGCGGGGGGGCCCGGCAGTTCTTC. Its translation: CASSDSGTSGGARQFF.

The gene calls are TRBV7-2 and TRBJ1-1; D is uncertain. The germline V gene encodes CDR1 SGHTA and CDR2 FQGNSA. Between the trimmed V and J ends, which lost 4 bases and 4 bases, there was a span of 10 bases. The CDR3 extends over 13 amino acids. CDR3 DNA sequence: TGTGCCAGCAGCTCCCGGGAGGGCACTGAAGCTTTCTTT. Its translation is CASSSREGTEAFF.

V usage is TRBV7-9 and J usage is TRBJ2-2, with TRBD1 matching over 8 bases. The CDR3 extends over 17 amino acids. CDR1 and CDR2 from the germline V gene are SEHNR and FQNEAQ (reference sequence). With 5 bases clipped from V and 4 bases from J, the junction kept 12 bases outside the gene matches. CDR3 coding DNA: TGTGCCAGCAGCCCCGTTGTATGGGGACAGGCCACCGGGGAGCTGTTTTTT. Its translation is CASSPVVWGQATGELFF.

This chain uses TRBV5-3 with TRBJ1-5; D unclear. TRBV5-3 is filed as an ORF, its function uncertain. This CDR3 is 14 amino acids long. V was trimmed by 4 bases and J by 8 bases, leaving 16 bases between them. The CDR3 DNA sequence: TGTGCCAGAAGCCCGTTGAGCTCGTTGGAGCCCCAGCATTTT. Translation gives CARSPLSSLEPQHF.

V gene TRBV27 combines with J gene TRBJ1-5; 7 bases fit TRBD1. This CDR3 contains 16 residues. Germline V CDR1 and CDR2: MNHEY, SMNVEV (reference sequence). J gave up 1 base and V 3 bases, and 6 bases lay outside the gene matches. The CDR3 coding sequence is TGTGCCAGCAGTTTTAGGGGGCGCCGGAGCAATCAGCCCCAGCATTTT. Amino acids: CASSFRGRRSNQPQHF.

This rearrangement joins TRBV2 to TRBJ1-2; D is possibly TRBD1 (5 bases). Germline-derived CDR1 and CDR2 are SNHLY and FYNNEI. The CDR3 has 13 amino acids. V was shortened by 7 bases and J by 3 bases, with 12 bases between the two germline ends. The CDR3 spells CASIGDGYYGYTF. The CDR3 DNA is TGTGCCAGCATCGGGGACGGCTACTATGGCTACACCTTC.

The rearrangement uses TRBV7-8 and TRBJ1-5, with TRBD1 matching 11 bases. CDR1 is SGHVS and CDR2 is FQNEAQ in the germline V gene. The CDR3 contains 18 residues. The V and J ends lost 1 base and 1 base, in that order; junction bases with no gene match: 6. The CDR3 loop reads CASSLEGTGGGSNQPQHF. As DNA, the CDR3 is TGTGCCAGCAGCTTAGAAGGGACAGGGGGTGGAAGCAATCAGCCCCAGCATTTT.

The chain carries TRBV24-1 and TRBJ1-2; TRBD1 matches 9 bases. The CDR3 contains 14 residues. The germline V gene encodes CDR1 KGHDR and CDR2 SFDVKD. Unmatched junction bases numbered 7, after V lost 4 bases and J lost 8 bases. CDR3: CATSEADRGEGYTF. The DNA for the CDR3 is TGTGCCACCAGTGAAGCGGACAGGGGAGAGGGCTACACCTTC.

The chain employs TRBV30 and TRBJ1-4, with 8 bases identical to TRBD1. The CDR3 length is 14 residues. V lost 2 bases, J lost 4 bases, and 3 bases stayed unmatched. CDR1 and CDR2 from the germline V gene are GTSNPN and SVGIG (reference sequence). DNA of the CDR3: TGTGCCTGGAGTAAGGGACAGGTTAATGAAAAACTGTTTTTT. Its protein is CAWSKGQVNEKLFF.

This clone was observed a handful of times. As DNA, the CDR3 is TGTGCCACCAGCAGGCATTACTCAGTAACCAATGAGCAGTTCTTC. Its translation is CATSRHYSVTNEQFF. The chain recombines TRBV15 with TRBJ2-1; D not certain. In germline, CDR1 is LNHNV, CDR2 YYDKDF (reference sequence). The CDR3 has 15 amino acids. Trimming left V 3 bases short and J 6 bases short, with 15 bases between.